This entry lists 24 T cell receptor beta chains sequenced from one sample in a study of T-cell reconstitution after alpha-beta-depleted transplantation in children. Preparation of the TCRbeta library was carried out with unique molecular identifiers. Each CDR3 protein gets one entry after TCRdb re-called the PCR reads with MiXCR. This repertoire shows about 7,200 distinct CDR3 sequences, more than 5% found once; its top ten account for roughly 23%. The sample here was PBMCs, mostly from graft donor cells, taken 180 days after TCRalphabeta/CD19-depleted stem cell transplant. These receptors were collected from a child in the first two years of life who had a stem cell transplant for acute myeloid leukemia, so the T cells may come from the graft donor.

This clonotype was counted ten times or more. The gene calls are TRBV20-1 and TRBJ1-1; 9 positions agree with TRBD1. Germline V CDR1 and CDR2: DFQATT, SNEGSKA (reference sequence). The CDR3 is made up of 14 amino acids. The CDR3 region is CSPTGGSMNTEAFF. CDR3 bases: TGCAGCCCTACAGGGGGCTCGATGAACACTGAAGCTTTCTTT.

This clonotype was recorded at least ten times. V usage is TRBV19 and J usage is TRBJ2-7, with D possibly matching TRBD1 (6 bases). The CDR3 spans 12 residues. Germline CDR1 and CDR2: LNHDA and SQIVND (reference sequence). The ends were cut back, 3 bases at V and 6 bases at J, with 9 bases in the middle. CDR3 nucleotide sequence: TGTGCCAGTAGTATTCCAGGGGTCGAGCAGTACTTC. This codes for CASSIPGVEQYF. Supplemented by reference TRBV19 and TRBJ2-7, the full variable domain reads DGGITQSPKYLFRKEGQNVTLSCEQNLNHDAMYWYRQDPGQGLRLIYYSQIVNDFQKGDIAEGYSVSREKKESFPLTVTSAQKNPTAFYLCASSIPGVEQYFGPGTRLTVT.

This clonotype was seen many times. The gene calls are TRBV5-1 and TRBJ2-1; 15 bases agree with TRBD2. From germline, CDR1 is SGHRS and CDR2 YFSETQ. After removal of 1 base from V and 3 bases from J, the junction contained 14 bases not matched to a gene. This CDR3 region has 21 residues. The DNA of the CDR3 is TGCGCCAGCAGCTTGTCCGGGGGACTAGCGGGAGGAATGGCCTACTACAATGAGCAGTTCTTC. As protein: CASSLSGGLAGGMAYYNEQFF.

This clonotype has at least ten counts. The V and J genes are TRBV28 and TRBJ2-7, with TRBD2 matching 11 bases. Germline V gene sequence: CDR1 MDHEN, CDR2 SYDVKM. This CDR3 is built from 18 residues. Trimming cost V 4 bases and J 6 bases; bases outside gene matches: 17. CDR3 loop: CASSSDRLAGYDRGEQYF. Written as DNA, the CDR3 is TGTGCCAGCAGTTCCGATCGACTAGCGGGATATGATCGGGGCGAGCAGTACTTC.

By sample fraction, this clonotype is medium-sized. This CDR3 is CASSMTSEIPGTGELFF. CDR3 DNA sequence: TGTGCCAGTAGTATGACTAGCGAGATACCCGGCACCGGGGAGCTGTTTTTT. The chain links TRBV19 to TRBJ2-2, with 8 bases fitting TRBD2. Per germline, CDR1 LNHDA and CDR2 SQIVND (reference sequence). The CDR3 has 17 residues. V trimming: 3 bases; J trimming: 4 bases; junction bases outside the gene matches: 10.

This clonotype is deemed medium-sized. The chain recombines TRBV28 with TRBJ2-5, with 8 bases that match TRBD2. V was pared by 10 bases and J by 0 bases, with 7 bases of the junction left unmatched. Germline V gene lookup returns CDR1 MDHEN and CDR2 SYDVKM. The CDR3 length is 14 residues. This CDR3 reads CAIRLARNQETQYF. The DNA for the CDR3 is TGTGCCATCAGACTAGCGAGAAACCAAGAGACCCAGTACTTC.

Ten or more counts support this clonotype. The genes are TRBV7-8 and TRBJ2-3; D is undetermined. Germline CDR1 SGHVS, CDR2 FQNEAQ. The length of the CDR3 is 14 residues. V was cut by 2 bases and J by 4 bases, with 10 bases left in between. The CDR3 region has the DNA TGTGCCAGCAGCTTATGGGCCCCTGCAGATACGCAGTATTTT. It codes for CASSLWAPADTQYF.

This clonotype occurred many times. The chain has TRBV11-2 and TRBJ1-1; 7 nucleotides agree with TRBD1. V shed 2 bases, J shed 0 bases, and the junction held 3 bases outside the gene matches. This CDR3 contains 15 residues. Germline CDR1 SGHAT, CDR2 FQNNGV. The CDR3 sequence is CASSLMGQMNTEAFF. In DNA, the CDR3 is TGTGCCAGCAGCTTAATGGGACAGATGAACACTGAAGCTTTCTTT.

This clonotype was counted at least ten times. The chain links TRBV6-5 to TRBJ1-2; 8 bases are a match to TRBD1. The CDR3 has 13 amino acids. V shed 2 bases, J shed 8 bases, and the junction held 4 bases outside the gene matches. CDR1 and CDR2 (germline): MNHEY, SVGAGI. CDR3 amino acids: CASSYGQGRGYTF. The CDR3, as DNA: TGTGCCAGCAGTTACGGACAGGGTCGGGGCTACACCTTC.

The sample holds many counts of this clonotype. This chain connects TRBV4-3 to TRBJ2-5; D ambiguous. The CDR3 runs to 13 residues. Between the trimmed V and J ends, which lost 1 base and 0 bases, there was a span of 3 bases. The V gene's germline CDR1 is LGHNA and CDR2 YSLEER. The CDR3 loop is CASSQGNQETQYF. DNA of the CDR3: TGCGCCAGCAGCCAAGGGAACCAAGAGACCCAGTACTTC.

This clonotype was observed many times. The chain employs TRBV11-2 and TRBJ1-2, with 9 bases lining up with TRBD1. J gave up 1 base and V 1 base, and 4 bases lay outside the gene matches. Germline CDR1 reads SGHAT; CDR2 reads FQNNGV. This CDR3 is built from 16 residues. CDR3 nucleotide sequence: TGTGCCAGCAGCTTAGTCGGACAGGGGAGTAACTATGGCTACACCTTC. Protein: CASSLVGQGSNYGYTF.

This clonotype qualifies as medium-sized. The V call is TRBV11-2, the J call TRBJ1-6; 7 bases fit TRBD1. CDR1 SGHAT and CDR2 FQNNGV come from the germline V gene. V lost 0 bases, J lost 9 bases, and 2 bases stayed unmatched. The CDR3 consists of 14 residues. The CDR3 spells CASSLDDRVSPLHF. The DNA for the CDR3 is TGTGCCAGCAGCTTAGATGACAGGGTTTCACCCCTCCACTTT.

This clonotype was recorded at least ten times. The chain is built from TRBV19 and TRBJ2-2; D unresolved. CDR1 and CDR2 (germline): LNHDA, SQIVND (reference sequence). The CDR3 contains 14 residues. Trimming removed 5 bases at V and 4 bases at J, with 11 bases between. The CDR3 DNA follows: TGTGCCAGTAGTGTGCAGGAGAGCACCGGGGAGCTGTTTTTT. As protein: CASSVQESTGELFF. Full variable domain (outside the CDR3, taken from reference TRBV19 and TRBJ2-2): DGGITQSPKYLFRKEGQNVTLSCEQNLNHDAMYWYRQDPGQGLRLIYYSQIVNDFQKGDIAEGYSVSREKKESFPLTVTSAQKNPTAFYLCASSVQESTGELFFGEGSRLTVL.

This clonotype is medium-sized. The chain uses TRBV28 and TRBJ1-6; D ambiguous. V was shortened by 2 bases and J by 6 bases, with 2 bases between the two germline ends. The CDR3 has 12 residues. Germline lookup yields CDR1 MDHEN and CDR2 SYDVKM. The CDR3 protein is CASSLGNSPLHF. The CDR3 DNA sequence: TGTGCCAGCAGTTTAGGTAATTCACCCCTCCACTTT.

Many counts were recorded for this clonotype. The V gene is TRBV3-1, the J gene TRBJ1-2; the match to TRBD1 covers 10 bases. The CDR3 loop spans 17 amino acids. Germline CDR1 reads LGHDT; CDR2 reads YNNKEL (reference sequence). The V and J ends lost 0 bases and 3 bases, in that order; junction bases with no gene match: 7. The chain's CDR3 is CASSQEGTGVIYYGYTF. CDR3 nucleotides: TGTGCCAGCAGCCAAGAAGGGACAGGGGTTATATACTATGGCTACACCTTC.

This clonotype was observed at least ten times. This chain uses TRBV7-7 with TRBJ2-5; D remains unclear. The germline V and J ends were trimmed by 1 base and 5 bases, with 5 bases remaining between them. The CDR3 is 12 residues long. Germline loops: CDR1 SSHAT, CDR2 FNYEAQ (reference sequence). CDR3: CASSLDLETQYF. The CDR3, as DNA: TGTGCCAGCAGCTTAGATTTGGAGACCCAGTACTTC.

This clonotype showed up many times. The gene calls are TRBV7-9 and TRBJ2-2, with no clear D. This CDR3 spans 16 amino acids. The V end was cut by 10 bases, the J end by 6 bases, with 24 bases between. Germline V gives CDR1 SEHNR, CDR2 FQNEAQ (reference sequence). The chain's CDR3 is CATWNPGPRASGELFF. The CDR3 coding sequence is TGTGCCACCTGGAACCCCGGGCCCCGCGCTTCCGGGGAGCTGTTTTTT.

This clonotype was detected ten times or more. The chain employs TRBV28 and TRBJ1-2; 10 bases map to TRBD1. V gave up 6 bases and J gave up 3 bases; unmatched junction bases: 4. The CDR3 contains 14 residues. The germline CDR1 and CDR2 sequences are MDHEN and SYDVKM. The CDR3 spells CASSSGTGDYGYTF. CDR3 DNA sequence: TGTGCCAGCAGCTCCGGGACAGGGGACTATGGCTACACCTTC.

This clonotype was seen once. The CDR3 nucleotides read TGTGCCATCAGACCCAGGGACAGGACTGCAGATACGCAGTATTTT. It is translated as CAIRPRDRTADTQYF. This chain connects TRBV5-8 to TRBJ2-3; 8 nucleotides match TRBD1. The V segment lost 9 bases and the J segment 4 bases; nucleotides outside the gene matches: 13. The CDR3 consists of 15 residues. The germline V gene has CDR1 SGHTS and CDR2 YDEGEE.

This clonotype is medium-sized (0.01 to 0.1%) within its sample. At one boundary the junction diverges from the germline segment, which might be a read error. The rearrangement links TRBV7-2 to TRBJ2-1, with a tentative D call TRBD2 (6 bases). In germline, CDR1 is SGHTA, CDR2 FQGNSA. This CDR3 region has 13 residues. CDR3 amino acids: CASSERGGARSVF. In nucleotides, the CDR3 is TGTGCCAGCAGCGAACGGGGCGGGGCCAGGTCGGTCTTC.

The table lists this clonotype with many counts. V and J are TRBV29-1 and TRBJ2-7; 10 nucleotides match TRBD2. CDR3 length equals 17 residues. The germline CDR1 and CDR2 sequences are SQVTM and ANQGSEA. The junction had 9 bases not matched to a gene; V was cut back by 1 base and J by 0 bases. The CDR3 coding sequence is TGCAGCGTTGAAGGGACTAGCGGAAATATCCTCTCCTACGAGCAGTACTTC. Its translation: CSVEGTSGNILSYEQYF.

Within the sample, this clonotype is medium-sized (0.01 to 0.1%). V and J are TRBV5-6 and TRBJ1-5; possibly TRBD1 for D (5 bases). Germline values: CDR1 SGHDT, CDR2 YYEEEE. V gave up 0 bases and J gave up 7 bases, with 14 bases separating them. The CDR3 extends over 15 amino acids. CDR3 sequence (DNA): TGTGCCAGCAGCTTGGGTGTTTCAGGGATCCAGCCCCAGCATTTT. As protein: CASSLGVSGIQPQHF.

The table lists this clonotype with many counts. The V gene is TRBV4-1, the J gene TRBJ2-7, with TRBD2 matching over 10 bases. V lost 0 bases to trimming and J lost 5 bases; unmatched junction nucleotides: 10. CDR1 is MGHRA and CDR2 is YSYEKL in the germline V gene. The CDR3 covers 17 residues. The CDR3 DNA follows: TGCGCCAGCAGCCAAGATGGTTGGGCTAGCGGGAGTGACGAGCAGTACTTC. This sequence encodes CASSQDGWASGSDEQYF.

This clonotype was picked up many times. The chain carries TRBV28 and TRBJ1-1; D is undetermined. Trimming removed 10 bases at V and 2 bases at J, with 11 bases between. Germline CDR1 reads MDHEN; CDR2 reads SYDVKM. The length of the CDR3 is 12 residues. The CDR3 nucleotides are TGTGCCACCATGGACTTTAACACTGAAGCTTTCTTT. This encodes CATMDFNTEAFF. Looking up the rest from reference TRBV28 and TRBJ1-1 gives the full variable domain: DVKVTQSSRYLVKRTGEKVFLECVQDMDHENMFWYRQDPGLGLRLIYFSYDVKMKEKGDIPEGYSVSREKKERFSLILESASTNQTSMYLCATMDFNTEAFFGQGTRLTVV.